The 32 T cell receptor beta chains below were found in one sample sequenced in a study of T cells after yellow fever vaccination. TCRdb re-derived calls from the 5' RACE reads in MiXCR, one entry per CDR3 protein. The data contain around 590,000 distinct CDR3 sequences, around 12% of them singletons. Sequenced here: PBMCs, sampled on the day of the yellow fever booster vaccination. All receptors derive from a man in his thirties or forties who received the YFV17D yellow fever vaccine.

This clonotype was picked up many times. The chain links TRBV5-1 to TRBJ2-1, with 7 bases fitting TRBD1. Trimming at V came to 7 bases and at J to 7 bases, leaving 14 bases not matched to a gene. The V gene's germline CDR1 is SGHRS and CDR2 YFSETQ. This CDR3 has 15 residues. The CDR3 is CASLSQAGGVNEQFF. CDR3 in DNA: TGCGCCAGCCTAAGCCAGGCAGGGGGTGTAAATGAGCAGTTCTTC.

The chain combines TRBV19 with TRBJ1-5; D is uncertain. Trimming pared 3 bases from V and 5 bases from J, leaving 14 bases between. This CDR3 has 15 residues. CDR1 is LNHDA, CDR2 SQIVND, per germline (reference sequence). This CDR3 is CASSMLLGFDQPQHF. DNA of the CDR3: TGTGCCAGTAGTATGTTACTGGGGTTTGATCAGCCCCAGCATTTT.

The sample holds a few counts of this clonotype. The chain is built from TRBV20-1 and TRBJ2-1; the D call may be TRBD1 or TRBD2 (5 bases each). The germline V gene has CDR1 DFQATT and CDR2 SNEGSKA (reference sequence). CDR3 length: 13 amino acids. The V and J ends lost 3 bases and 8 bases respectively, with 14 bases between them. CDR3 sequence reads: CSASGATGYEQFF. The DNA for the CDR3 is TGCAGTGCTAGCGGGGCCACCGGGTATGAGCAGTTCTTC.

This rearrangement joins TRBV20-1 to TRBJ2-3; 13 nucleotides align to TRBD2. In germline, CDR1 is DFQATT, CDR2 SNEGSKA (reference sequence). With 7 bases clipped from V and 2 bases from J, the junction kept 12 bases outside the gene matches. This CDR3 contains 17 residues. CDR3 residues: CSGRRTSGSVLTDTQYF. Here the CDR3 DNA reads TGCAGTGGACGAAGGACTAGCGGGAGCGTACTCACAGATACGCAGTATTTT.

This clonotype was seen at least ten times. The rearrangement joins TRBV7-9 to TRBJ1-2, with D possibly matching TRBD1 (5 bases). V shed 1 base and J shed 2 bases, with 17 bases lying between them. Germline V gene sequence: CDR1 SEHNR, CDR2 FQNEAQ (reference sequence). The CDR3 length is 17 residues. CDR3 loop: CASSLEGASGANYGYTF. CDR3 coding DNA: TGTGCCAGCAGCTTAGAAGGGGCGTCCGGGGCCAACTATGGCTACACCTTC.

This clonotype was found a few times. V is TRBV30 and J is TRBJ2-2; D could derive from TRBD1 or TRBD2 (5 bases each). The CDR3 is made up of 14 amino acids. The V gene lost 7 bases and the J gene lost 4 bases, with 16 bases spanning the gap. Germline V CDR1 and CDR2: GTSNPN, SVGIG (reference sequence). The CDR3 spells CASPGTDFTGELFF. The CDR3 bases are TGTGCCTCCCCCGGGACGGATTTCACCGGGGAGCTGTTTTTT.

There are many counts of this clonotype. This chain links TRBV18 with TRBJ2-7, with TRBD1 matching over 8 bases. This CDR3 region has 14 residues. Per the germline V gene, CDR1 is KGHSH and CDR2 is LQKENI. V gave up 3 bases and J gave up 3 bases; unmatched junction bases: 4. CDR3 bases: TGTGCCAGCTCACCGCAGGGGGCCAACTACGAGCAGTACTTC. Amino acids: CASSPQGANYEQYF.

The chain uses TRBV6-1 and TRBJ1-6; no clear D gene. CDR1 MNHNS and CDR2 SASEGT come from the germline V gene. This CDR3 region has 14 residues. The V end was cut by 7 bases, the J end by 10 bases, with 17 bases between. The CDR3 here is CASTTVGAYSPLHF. For the CDR3, the DNA is TGTGCCAGCACCACCGTGGGTGCGTACTCACCCCTCCACTTT.

This clonotype showed up just a few times. The J gene is TRBJ2-7, the V gene TRBV7-2, with 7 positions matching TRBD1. CDR3 length: 13 residues. CDR1 is SGHTA and CDR2 is FQGNSA in the germline V gene. The V gene end was trimmed by 3 bases and the J gene end by 3 bases; junction bases not matched to a gene: 2. CDR3 protein: CASSLDRFYEQYF. The CDR3 coding sequence is TGTGCCAGCAGCTTGGACAGGTTCTACGAGCAGTACTTC. The full variable domain, with the rest looked up from reference TRBV7-2 and TRBJ2-7, is GAGVSQSPSNKVTEKGKDVELRCDPISGHTALYWYRQSLGQGLEFLIYFQGNSAPDKSGLPSDRFSAERTGGSVSTLTIQRTQQEDSAVYLCASSLDRFYEQYFGPGTRLTVT.

This clonotype turned up a few times. The V and J genes are TRBV20-1 and TRBJ1-1; 8 nucleotides align to TRBD1. Germline loops: CDR1 DFQATT, CDR2 SNEGSKA (reference sequence). V trimming: 5 bases; J trimming: 0 bases; junction bases outside the gene matches: 5. This CDR3 is 14 amino acids long. The CDR3 loop is CSADRGLMNTEAFF. CDR3 coding DNA: TGCAGTGCTGACAGGGGCCTAATGAACACTGAAGCTTTCTTT.

This clonotype was counted between two and nine times. V and J are TRBV5-1 and TRBJ2-1; TRBD2 agrees at 14 bases. Per the germline V gene, CDR1 is SGHRS and CDR2 is YFSETQ. The CDR3 covers 15 residues. V gave up 0 bases and J gave up 10 bases; unmatched junction bases: 3. The CDR3 protein is CASSLEGLAGVEQFF. In DNA, the CDR3 is TGCGCCAGCAGCTTGGAGGGACTAGCGGGAGTCGAGCAGTTCTTC.

This clonotype was counted only a few times. This rearrangement joins TRBV29-1 to TRBJ2-1; TRBD2 matches 10 bases. V lost 3 bases and J lost 0; bases outside the gene matches: 11. This CDR3 is built from 18 residues. The germline gives CDR1 SQVTM, CDR2 ANQGSEA. CDR3 region: CSVEDLAGVSFSYNEQFF. CDR3 bases: TGCAGCGTTGAGGATCTAGCGGGAGTCTCCTTCTCCTACAATGAGCAGTTCTTC.

There are a few counts of this clonotype. The rearrangement uses TRBV4-3 and TRBJ1-6; D uncertain. Per the germline V gene, CDR1 is LGHNA and CDR2 is YSLEER. The CDR3 is 18 residues long. Between the trimmed V and J ends, which lost 4 bases and 7 bases, there was a span of 23 bases. In DNA, the CDR3 is TGCGCCAGCAGCCTCACCCCGTCCGGACGACTTGCAAATTCACCCCTCCACTTT. It is translated as CASSLTPSGRLANSPLHF.

The V call is TRBV5-1, the J call TRBJ2-5; 7 positions agree with TRBD1. This CDR3 region has 13 residues. The V gene's germline CDR1 is SGHRS and CDR2 YFSETQ. V shed 4 bases and J 9 bases; nucleotides not matched to a gene: 9. CDR3 sequence (DNA): TGCGCCAGCAGCATCCGAACAGGGGAACCCCAGTACTTC. Residues: CASSIRTGEPQYF.

This clonotype was seen a few times. The chain links TRBV7-8 to TRBJ2-2; D unresolved. The ends were cut back, 0 bases at V and 4 bases at J, with 6 bases in the middle. This CDR3 is 14 amino acids long. Germline lookup yields CDR1 SGHVS and CDR2 FQNEAQ. The CDR3 region has the DNA TGTGCCAGCAGCTTAGCATCGACCACCGGGGAGCTGTTTTTT. This gives the protein CASSLASTTGELFF.

This clonotype has only a few counts. The CDR3 spells CSARYRNEQFF. CDR3 DNA sequence: TGCAGTGCTAGATACCGGAATGAGCAGTTCTTC. J is TRBJ2-1 and V is TRBV20-1; unclear D gene. Trimming cost V 2 bases and J 7 bases, with 6 bases left between them. Germline CDR1 reads DFQATT; CDR2 reads SNEGSKA (reference sequence). The CDR3 length is 11 residues.

This clonotype turned up a few times. This chain uses TRBV5-5 with TRBJ2-1; no clear D. The CDR3 covers 16 residues. Germline V gives CDR1 SGHKS, CDR2 YYEKEE (reference sequence). Trimming took 0 bases from V and 0 from J, leaving 10 bases between them. In nucleotides, the CDR3 is TGTGCCAGCAGCTTGGCCGTGGGTAGCTCCTACAATGAGCAGTTCTTC. Its translation: CASSLAVGSSYNEQFF.

CDR3 protein: CASSLALGADYEQYF. CDR3 in DNA: TGCGCCAGCAGCTTGGCCTTAGGGGCCGACTACGAGCAGTACTTC. The rearrangement links TRBV5-1 to TRBJ2-7; D perhaps matches TRBD1 (5 bases). The CDR3 runs 15 residues. Trimming left V 0 bases short and J 3 bases short, with 13 bases between. Germline assignment: CDR1 SGHRS and CDR2 YFSETQ.

This clonotype was seen a single time. The V and J genes are TRBV7-2 and TRBJ2-1; no firm D call. The CDR3 spans 14 residues. Germline assignment: CDR1 SGHTA and CDR2 FQGNSA. Trimming removed 5 bases at V and 3 bases at J, with 11 bases between. The CDR3 nucleotides are TGTGCCAGCAGCCCGCCGTCGTACTACAATGAGCAGTTCTTC. This translates into CASSPPSYYNEQFF.

The CDR3 region is CSALGLAGSYEQYF. CDR3 coding DNA: TGCAGTGCATTGGGACTAGCGGGCTCCTACGAGCAGTACTTC. V is TRBV20-1 and J is TRBJ2-7, with 12 bases lining up with TRBD2. The germline gives CDR1 DFQATT, CDR2 SNEGSKA (reference sequence). CDR3 length: 14 amino acids. The ends lost 6 bases at V and 0 bases at J; junction bases unmatched: 3.

V and J are TRBV18 and TRBJ2-1; D is perhaps TRBD2 (6 bases). The ends were cut back, 8 bases at V and 1 base at J, with 12 bases in the middle. Germline V CDR1 and CDR2: KGHSH, LQKENI. The CDR3 length is 14 residues. This chain's CDR3 is CASRVRGSYNEQFF. The CDR3 bases are TGTGCCAGCCGGGTGCGGGGATCCTACAATGAGCAGTTCTTC.

CDR3 bases: TGCAGCGTTGAAGATCGAAGGGGGTGGGCCTACGAGCAGTACTTC. This encodes CSVEDRRGWAYEQYF. The chain carries TRBV29-1 and TRBJ2-7, with D perhaps matching TRBD1 (6 bases). Germline values: CDR1 SQVTM, CDR2 ANQGSEA. This CDR3 contains 15 residues. The V end lost 0 bases, the J end lost 2 bases, and 14 bases lay between the germline ends.

In this sample, this clonotype turned up a few times. V usage is TRBV7-9 and J usage is TRBJ2-1; possible D gene TRBD1, 7 bases. Germline CDR1 and CDR2: SEHNR and FQNEAQ (reference sequence). The V and J ends lost 2 bases and 3 bases respectively, with 17 bases between them. The CDR3 is made up of 17 amino acids. CDR3 loop: CASSLNRGPEGYNEQFF. CDR3 in DNA: TGTGCCAGCAGCTTAAATAGGGGGCCGGAGGGCTACAATGAGCAGTTCTTC. The full variable domain, in which reference TRBV7-9 and TRBJ2-1 provide the parts outside the CDR3, is DTGVSQNPRHKITKRGQNVTFRCDPISEHNRLYWYRQTLGQGPEFLTYFQNEAQLEKSRLLSDRFSAERPKGSFSTLEIQRTEQGDSAMYLCASSLNRGPEGYNEQFFGPGTRLTVL.

The chain joins TRBV3-1 to TRBJ1-1; TRBD1 matches at 7 bases. CDR1 and CDR2 from the germline V gene are LGHDT and YNNKEL (reference sequence). The CDR3 has 12 residues. Trimming removed 3 bases from V and 11 bases from J; junction bases left unmatched: 6. The CDR3 region has the DNA TGTGCCAGCAGCCATGGAGGGGGCGAGGCTTTCTTT. Translating it yields CASSHGGGEAFF.

Ten or more counts support this clonotype. The V call is TRBV9, the J call TRBJ2-7; D unresolved. Trimming left V 7 bases short and J 2 bases short, with 16 bases between. CDR3 length: 14 residues. Germline CDR1 is SGDLS and CDR2 is YYNGEE. CDR3 in amino acids: CASGPGNLPYEQYF. The DNA of the CDR3 is TGTGCCAGCGGCCCCGGCAACCTCCCCTACGAGCAGTACTTC.

J is TRBJ1-1 and V is TRBV11-2; D is unclear. Per the germline V gene, CDR1 is SGHAT and CDR2 is FQNNGV. V was trimmed by 7 bases and J by 1 base, leaving 16 bases between them. The CDR3 is 15 residues long. The CDR3 here is CASNSHFRPNTEAFF. CDR3 nucleotide sequence: TGTGCCAGCAATTCCCATTTTCGGCCGAACACTGAAGCTTTCTTT.

The chain joins TRBV6-5 to TRBJ1-5; possible D gene TRBD1, 5 bases. The CDR3 totals 17 residues. CDR1 and CDR2 (germline): MNHEY, SVGAGI. The V and J ends lost 4 bases and 4 bases respectively, with 20 bases between them. The CDR3 sequence: CASSSGARTRRNQPQHF. CDR3 DNA: TGTGCCAGCAGTTCCGGGGCCCGCACTAGAAGAAATCAGCCCCAGCATTTT.

The chain links TRBV18 to TRBJ2-6; no clear D. The CDR3 is 17 amino acids. Germline loops: CDR1 KGHSH, CDR2 LQKENI. Trimming took 6 bases from V and 0 from J, leaving 15 bases between them. CDR3 region: CASSPYGSSSGANVLTF. In DNA form, the CDR3 reads TGTGCCAGCTCTCCCTACGGTTCAAGCTCTGGGGCCAACGTCCTGACTTTC. The full variable domain, rest sourced from reference TRBV18 and TRBJ2-6, is NAGVMQNPRHLVRRRGQEARLRCSPMKGHSHVYWYRQLPEEGLKFMVYLQKENIIDESGMPKERFSAEFPKEGPSILRIQQVVRGDSAAYFCASSPYGSSSGANVLTFGAGSRLTVL.

This clonotype was found a few times. The chain carries TRBV5-1 and TRBJ2-1; D unclear. Germline assignment: CDR1 SGHRS and CDR2 YFSETQ. There are 12 residues in the CDR3. Deletions cut 7 bases from V and 6 bases from J, with 11 bases between. The DNA for the CDR3 is TGCGCCAGCGGCGTACAGTCCAATGAGCAGTTCTTC. Translating it yields CASGVQSNEQFF.

This chain uses TRBV20-1 with TRBJ2-7; 7 bases are shared with TRBD1. Per germline, CDR1 DFQATT and CDR2 SNEGSKA (reference sequence). Unmatched junction bases numbered 8, after V lost 6 bases and J lost 3 bases. The CDR3 runs 13 residues. In DNA, the CDR3 is TGCAGTGCGACACGACAGGGTGGCTACGAGCAGTACTTC. Its translation: CSATRQGGYEQYF.

This clonotype has only a few counts. The chain uses TRBV7-9 and TRBJ1-1; 10 nucleotides match TRBD1. Germline loops: CDR1 SEHNR, CDR2 FQNEAQ (reference sequence). J was trimmed by 4 bases and V by 5 bases; bases with no gene match: 13. There are 17 residues in the CDR3. CDR3 nucleotides: TGTGCCAGCAGCGGGATGACAGGGGGCTCTGGGAGCACTGAAGCTTTCTTT. This codes for CASSGMTGGSGSTEAFF.

This clonotype turned up a few times. The chain is built from TRBV2 and TRBJ2-1, with 8 bases lining up with TRBD2. This CDR3 has 14 amino acids. The V segment lost 7 bases and the J segment 5 bases; nucleotides outside the gene matches: 7. Germline CDR1 reads SNHLY; CDR2 reads FYNNEI. CDR3 protein: CASTRTGGDNEQFF. CDR3 in DNA: TGTGCCAGCACGAGGACGGGAGGGGACAATGAGCAGTTCTTC. Filled out from reference TRBV2 and TRBJ2-1, the complete variable domain reads EPEVTQTPSHQVTQMGQEVILRCVPISNHLYFYWYRQILGQKVEFLVSFYNNEISEKSEIFDDQFSVERPDGSNFTLKIRSTKLEDSAMYFCASTRTGGDNEQFFGPGTRLTVL.